The 13 T cell receptor beta chains reported below all come from one sample, sequenced in a study of T cell responses to AZD1222 COVID-19 vaccine. The method was immunoSEQ multiplex PCR; TCRdb's version includes in-frame clones alone and lacks a portion of them. The top ten clones hold about 3% of a sample with under 150,000 clones, 85% to 95% of them seen once. The sequences come from peripheral blood, collected on day 0 of AZD1222 vaccination. The receptors shown here come from an adult in good health.

CDR3 protein: CASSRKRTGTGADYSNQPQHF. The CDR3 nucleotides are TGTGCCAGCAGCCGAAAGCGCACCGGGACAGGGGCCGATTATAGCAATCAGCCCCAGCATTTT. This chain connects TRBV4-2 to TRBJ1-5; 10 bases match TRBD1. Per germline, CDR1 LGHNA and CDR2 YNFKEQ. The J segment lost 0 bases and the V segment lost 4 bases, leaving 18 bases of the junction unmatched. The CDR3 totals 21 residues.

The chain employs TRBV2 and TRBJ2-3; D ambiguous. Germline CDR1 is SNHLY and CDR2 is FYNNEI. This CDR3 region has 11 residues. Trimming took 3 bases from V and 6 from J, leaving 4 bases between them. The CDR3 reads CASSDADTQYF. Here the CDR3 DNA reads TGTGCCAGCAGTGACGCGGATACGCAGTATTTT. The full variable domain, its missing parts supplied by reference TRBV2 and TRBJ2-3, is EPEVTQTPSHQVTQMGQEVILRCVPISNHLYFYWYRQILGQKVEFLVSFYNNEISEKSEIFDDQFSVERPDGSNFTLKIRSTKLEDSAMYFCASSDADTQYFGPGTRLTVL.

The chain links TRBV7-9 to TRBJ1-6, with 8 bases identical to TRBD1. Germline loops: CDR1 SEHNR, CDR2 FQNEAQ (reference sequence). V was pared by 6 bases and J by 10 bases, with 11 bases of the junction left unmatched. The CDR3 length is 15 residues. The CDR3 spells CASSSAGGGKSPLHF. CDR3 DNA sequence: TGTGCCAGCAGTTCTGCAGGGGGCGGTAAATCACCCCTCCACTTT.

This chain joins TRBV2 and TRBJ2-1; perhaps D is TRBD1 or TRBD2 (5 bases each). The CDR3 spans 15 residues. V lost 4 bases and J lost 6, with 16 bases in between. Germline assignment: CDR1 SNHLY and CDR2 FYNNEI. The CDR3 region has the DNA TGTGCCAGCAGTGGTGACGGGACCCACCCCAATGAGCAGTTCTTC. This translates into CASSGDGTHPNEQFF.

The gene calls are TRBV7-2 and TRBJ2-3, with D perhaps matching TRBD2 (6 bases). The V gene's germline CDR1 is SGHTA and CDR2 FQGNSA. This CDR3 region has 16 residues. V lost 8 bases to trimming and J lost 4 bases, with 22 bases between them. The CDR3 region is CASGTTRGSVADTQYF. The CDR3 region has the DNA TGTGCCAGCGGGACCACCCGGGGGAGTGTCGCAGATACGCAGTATTTT.

The rearrangement uses TRBV15 and TRBJ1-6; no definite D call. The CDR3 has 16 amino acids. Trimming removed 1 base from V and 0 bases from J, with 7 bases in between. CDR1 LNHNV and CDR2 YYDKDF come from the germline V gene (reference sequence). The CDR3 region is CATSRGLSSYNSPLHF. As DNA, the CDR3 is TGTGCCACCAGCAGAGGTTTAAGCTCCTATAATTCACCCCTCCACTTT.

As for this clone: One end of the junction fails to match germline, which may point to a read error. This chain connects TRBV15 to TRBJ1-2; no definite D call. The CDR3 is 15 residues long. The germline gives CDR1 LNHNV, CDR2 YYDKDF (reference sequence). This CDR3 reads CAASREGTPNYGYTF. DNA of the CDR3: TGTGCCGCCAGCAGAGAGGGCACACCCAACTATGGCTACACCTTC.

J is TRBJ1-2 and V is TRBV7-9; D uncertain. The CDR3 is made up of 12 amino acids. Germline assignment: CDR1 SEHNR and CDR2 FQNEAQ (reference sequence). Trimming cost V 2 bases and J 7 bases, with 8 bases left between them. Here the CDR3 DNA reads TGTGCCAGCAGCTTACAGGAGCTTGGCTACACCTTC. Residues: CASSLQELGYTF.

The gene calls are TRBV5-5 and TRBJ2-7; D is undetermined. Germline CDR1 reads SGHKS; CDR2 reads YYEKEE (reference sequence). V shed 1 base and J shed 7 bases, with 15 bases lying between them. The CDR3 is 14 amino acids. DNA of the CDR3: TGTGCCAGCAGCTTGTTCCCCCCATTTGGGGAGCAGTACTTC. It codes for CASSLFPPFGEQYF.

V gene TRBV2 combines with J gene TRBJ1-1; 11 positions match TRBD1. The CDR3 loop spans 13 amino acids. The ends lost 9 bases at V and 4 bases at J; junction bases unmatched: 4. Germline V gene lookup returns CDR1 SNHLY and CDR2 FYNNEI. The CDR3 DNA reads TGTGCCAGAGGACAGGGGGCGCGCACTGAAGCTTTCTTT. It codes for CARGQGARTEAFF.

In its sample, this clone was seen once. This chain links TRBV28 with TRBJ1-6; no clear D gene. V dropped 6 bases and J dropped 9 bases, with 18 bases sitting between them. The CDR3 runs 15 residues. CDR1 and CDR2 from the germline V gene are MDHEN and SYDVKM. This CDR3 reads CASSAPEWKRSPLHF. The CDR3 DNA is TGTGCCAGCAGCGCCCCGGAGTGGAAGCGTTCACCCCTCCACTTT. Using reference TRBV28 and TRBJ1-6 for the parts outside the CDR3, the full variable domain is DVKVTQSSRYLVKRTGEKVFLECVQDMDHENMFWYRQDPGLGLRLIYFSYDVKMKEKGDIPEGYSVSREKKERFSLILESASTNQTSMYLCASSAPEWKRSPLHFGNGTRLTVT.

This chain joins TRBV5-4 and TRBJ2-3; D not certain. Deletions cut 10 bases from V and 2 bases from J, with 17 bases between. The CDR3 is 14 amino acids. Germline V gene sequence: CDR1 SGHNT, CDR2 YYREEE (reference sequence). The CDR3 region is CASADGVVTDTQYF. The CDR3 DNA reads as TGTGCCTCTGCTGATGGGGTGGTCACAGATACGCAGTATTTT.

The V and J genes are TRBV30 and TRBJ2-2; 7 nucleotides align to TRBD2. The CDR3 runs 12 residues. The V and J ends lost 3 bases and 10 bases, in that order; junction bases with no gene match: 5. Germline V gene sequence: CDR1 GTSNPN, CDR2 SVGIG (reference sequence). In DNA, the CDR3 is TGTGCCTGGAGACGGACTAGGACGGAGCTGTTTTTT. Amino acids: CAWRRTRTELFF. Together with reference TRBV30 and TRBJ2-2, the CDR3 gives the full variable domain: SQTIHQWPATLVQPVGSPLSLECTVEGTSNPNLYWYRQAAGRGLQLLFYSVGIGQISSEVPQNLSASRPQDRQFILSSKKLLLSDSGFYLCAWRRTRTELFFGEGSRLTVL.